The present entry profiles one TCR beta chain with its context. Its target is unknown. The CDR3 consists of 11 residues. In germline, CDR1 is DFQATT, CDR2 SNEGSKA (reference sequence). Trimming left V 7 bases short and J 8 bases short, with 12 bases between. Each donor gave roughly 9.8 milliliters of peripheral blood. These data come from a study of blood T cells in healthy people across ages. Notes on the study in general: It was found that TCR beta diversity correlated strongly with the percentage of naive T cells. When set beside aged donors, long-lived donors presented more naive CD4+ cells and higher diversity.

Alongside a J-beta primer mix, a sample-barcoded 5' primer served in a second PCR lasting roughly 7 to 11 cycles. TCRdb recomputed calls from the 5' RACE reads with MiXCR, one row per CDR3 protein. Seen here are approximately 900,000 distinct CDR3 sequences, 25% to 30% observed once, and the top ten hold roughly 10%. The sample was also linked to a second study, of T cells of mothers and their children. As reported in that work: Over 8 million TCR beta CDR3 reads were obtained from each mother, and several million from each child.

This TCR was recovered from a woman aged 40 to 49 in good health. The chain recombines TRBV20-1 with TRBJ2-1, with D perhaps being TRBD1 or TRBD2 (5 bases each). The sequencing sample was made of blood. Written as DNA, the CDR3 is TGCAGTGTCTTCGAGGGGTATGAGCAGTTCTTC. Its translation is CSVFEGYEQFF.